The 29 T cell receptor beta chains listed next were all sequenced from one sample in a study of identical twins. TCRdb re-analysed the 5' RACE reads in MiXCR, keeping a single row per CDR3 protein. Among more than 350,000 distinct CDR3 sequences listed, 9% to 10% were seen once. The sequencing input was naive T cells sorted from blood. The receptors stem from a woman aged 45-60 years in good health.

The sample holds many counts of this clonotype. V and J are TRBV9 and TRBJ1-1; D is possibly TRBD1 (5 bases). The CDR3 extends over 16 amino acids. V lost 0 bases and J 6 bases, leaving 18 bases between the germline ends. The germline V gene encodes CDR1 SGDLS and CDR2 YYNGEE. CDR3 protein: CASSVEGVAGKAEAFF. The CDR3, as DNA: TGTGCCAGCAGCGTAGAAGGGGTAGCGGGAAAAGCTGAAGCTTTCTTT.

This clonotype came up a few times. This sequence joins TRBV3-1 and TRBJ2-5; D is unclear. Germline CDR1 LGHDT, CDR2 YNNKEL (reference sequence). The germline V and J ends were trimmed by 4 bases and 4 bases, with 10 bases remaining between them. The CDR3 runs to 13 residues. The CDR3 is CASSPYMAETQYF. DNA of the CDR3: TGTGCCAGCAGCCCATACATGGCAGAGACCCAGTACTTC.

J is TRBJ2-7 and V is TRBV10-3, with TRBD2 matching over 8 bases. CDR1 is ENHRY and CDR2 is SYGVKD in the germline V gene. J gave up 4 bases and V 2 bases, and 7 bases lay outside the gene matches. This CDR3 has 15 residues. The CDR3 reads CAISEGAGEMYEQYV. In DNA form, the CDR3 reads TGTGCCATCAGTGAGGGAGCGGGAGAGATGTACGAGCAGTACGTC.

This chain links TRBV20-1 with TRBJ2-3, with TRBD1 identical over 12 bases. The junction had 8 bases not matched to a gene; V was cut back by 6 bases and J by 4 bases. CDR1 is DFQATT, CDR2 SNEGSKA, per germline (reference sequence). This CDR3 is 15 amino acids long. CDR3 loop: CSASRGTGGADTQYF. The CDR3 DNA sequence: TGCAGTGCCTCGCGAGGGACAGGGGGCGCAGATACGCAGTATTTT.

This clonotype turned up a few times. This chain joins TRBV7-6 and TRBJ2-3, with 9 nucleotides matching TRBD2. Germline CDR1 reads SGHVS; CDR2 reads FNYEAQ. Trimming at V came to 1 base and at J to 0 bases, leaving 8 bases not matched to a gene. The CDR3 runs 18 residues. CDR3 sequence: CASSLVVPSGASTDTQYF. In nucleotides, the CDR3 is TGTGCCAGCAGCTTAGTGGTGCCTAGCGGGGCTAGCACAGATACGCAGTATTTT.

This clonotype was counted many times. The CDR3 reads CATSETGQLYTDTQYF. The CDR3 region has the DNA TGTGCCACCAGTGAAACCGGACAGCTATACACAGATACGCAGTATTTT. V and J are TRBV24-1 and TRBJ2-3; D perhaps matches TRBD1 (6 bases). The CDR3 spans 16 residues. Germline CDR1 reads KGHDR; CDR2 reads SFDVKD. V was trimmed by 4 bases and J by 2 bases, leaving 15 bases between them.

This clonotype was seen a handful of times. This chain connects TRBV4-1 to TRBJ1-4; D gene unclear. V was shortened by 3 bases and J by 6 bases, with 23 bases between the two germline ends. CDR1 is MGHRA and CDR2 is YSYEKL in the germline V gene. The CDR3 contains 18 residues. The CDR3 region has the DNA TGCGCCAGCAGCCAGCCTGGACTGCCCAGAAAAGTGGATGAAAAACTGTTTTTT. Its protein product is CASSQPGLPRKVDEKLFF.

This rearrangement joins TRBV10-3 to TRBJ1-5; D is ambiguous. Germline V gene sequence: CDR1 ENHRY, CDR2 SYGVKD. The CDR3 totals 15 residues. The V gene lost 0 bases and the J gene lost 0 bases, with 6 bases spanning the gap. CDR3 in amino acids: CAISESAISNQPQHF. The DNA for the CDR3 is TGTGCCATCAGTGAGTCGGCGATTAGCAATCAGCCCCAGCATTTT.

This rearrangement joins TRBV3-1 to TRBJ2-1; TRBD2 agrees at 9 bases. The V gene end was trimmed by 0 bases and the J gene end by 3 bases; junction bases not matched to a gene: 15. Germline V gene sequence: CDR1 LGHDT, CDR2 YNNKEL (reference sequence). CDR3 length: 20 residues. CDR3 sequence: CASSQDILAGRVVGYNEQFF. The CDR3 DNA reads TGTGCCAGCAGCCAAGATATCCTAGCGGGGAGAGTTGTGGGCTACAATGAGCAGTTCTTC.

This clonotype has ten or more counts. This chain uses TRBV6-5 with TRBJ2-1; 12 nucleotides align to TRBD2. Germline V lookup: CDR1 MNHEY, CDR2 SVGAGI. Trimming cost V 8 bases and J 2 bases; bases outside gene matches: 4. The CDR3 has 15 amino acids. The CDR3 coding sequence is TGTGCCAGCCCGACTAGCGGGGGCCCCTACAATGAGCAGTTCTTC. Its protein product is CASPTSGGPYNEQFF.

This clonotype occurred many times. The chain employs TRBV6-2 or TRBV6-3 and TRBJ2-1; TRBD2 matches at 13 bases. J lost 7 bases, V lost 0 bases, and 3 bases had no gene match. The CDR3 has 16 residues. CDR1 and CDR2 from the germline V gene are MNHEY and SVGEGT. Here the CDR3 reads CASSYSLLAGGNEQFF. The DNA of the CDR3 is TGTGCCAGCAGTTACTCGTTACTAGCGGGAGGGAATGAGCAGTTCTTC.

The chain links TRBV11-2 to TRBJ2-4; D possibly corresponds to TRBD1 (5 bases). The germline V gene has CDR1 SGHAT and CDR2 FQNNGV. The V end was cut by 6 bases, the J end by 6 bases, with 12 bases between. The CDR3 extends over 13 amino acids. This CDR3 reads CASRKTAANIQYF. The CDR3 nucleotides are TGTGCCAGCAGAAAGACAGCTGCAAACATTCAGTACTTC.

The chain links TRBV2 to TRBJ1-1; D not certain. The V end was cut by 6 bases, the J end by 1 base, with 9 bases between. This CDR3 contains 13 residues. Germline lookup yields CDR1 SNHLY and CDR2 FYNNEI. The CDR3: CASSKGPNTEAFF. The CDR3 nucleotides read TGTGCCAGCAGCAAGGGCCCGAACACTGAAGCTTTCTTT.

This clonotype has a handful of counts. The rearrangement joins TRBV12-3 or TRBV12-4 to TRBJ1-2; 10 positions match TRBD1. This CDR3 spans 15 amino acids. Germline trimming cut 4 bases from V and 6 bases from J; bases unmatched to any gene: 8. CDR3 in amino acids: CASSSGTGVYDGYTF. The DNA for the CDR3 is TGTGCCAGCAGTTCCGGGACAGGGGTGTACGATGGCTACACCTTC.

This chain connects TRBV2 to TRBJ2-3, with D uncertain. The germline V and J ends were trimmed by 7 bases and 0 bases, with 8 bases remaining between them. The CDR3 spans 13 residues. Looked up from germline, CDR1 is SNHLY and CDR2 is FYNNEI. The CDR3 here is CASTFPSTDTQYF. The CDR3 DNA reads TGTGCCAGCACTTTCCCTAGCACAGATACGCAGTATTTT.

The chain employs TRBV5-6 and TRBJ2-5; D gene uncertain. The V gene lost 4 bases and the J gene lost 1 base, with 14 bases spanning the gap. Germline values: CDR1 SGHDT, CDR2 YYEEEE. CDR3 length: 15 amino acids. The CDR3 nucleotides are TGTGCCAGCAGCCCCCGAAAGATGGGCCAAGAGACCCAGTACTTC. Translation: CASSPRKMGQETQYF.

This clonotype was seen at least ten times. V gene TRBV20-1 combines with J gene TRBJ2-3; 11 nucleotides agree with TRBD2. From germline, CDR1 is DFQATT and CDR2 SNEGSKA (reference sequence). Trimming removed 6 bases from V and 4 bases from J; junction bases left unmatched: 9. The CDR3 has 15 amino acids. The CDR3 here is CSATVAGGPPDTQYF. DNA for the CDR3: TGCAGTGCCACCGTAGCGGGAGGGCCGCCAGATACGCAGTATTTT.

The sample holds a few counts of this clonotype. This sequence joins TRBV18 and TRBJ2-3, with 10 nucleotides matching TRBD2. The V gene's germline CDR1 is KGHSH and CDR2 LQKENI. This CDR3 contains 18 residues. J gave up 6 bases and V 6 bases, and 18 bases lay outside the gene matches. CDR3 sequence reads: CASSPPAGQREGSDTQYF. CDR3 in DNA: TGTGCCAGCTCCCCTCCAGCCGGACAGCGGGAGGGCTCCGATACGCAGTATTTT.

This clonotype was picked up many times. This chain connects TRBV4-1 to TRBJ2-5, with 7 bases identical to TRBD1. Germline V gene lookup returns CDR1 MGHRA and CDR2 YSYEKL. V was pared by 5 bases and J by 5 bases, with 5 bases of the junction left unmatched. CDR3 length: 13 residues. CDR3 loop: CASSRGPGETQYF. The CDR3 nucleotides are TGCGCCAGCAGCAGGGGGCCAGGGGAGACCCAGTACTTC.

In its sample, this clonotype was seen many times. This chain uses TRBV5-1 with TRBJ2-1; D gene unclear. The germline CDR1 and CDR2 sequences are SGHRS and YFSETQ. Trimming removed 2 bases from V and 12 bases from J, with 9 bases in between. The CDR3 loop spans 11 amino acids. For the CDR3, the DNA is TGCGCCAGCAGCTTAGGTAGAGGGCAGTTCTTC. Protein: CASSLGRGQFF.

Turning to this clonotype: This could be a read error, since a much larger clone is one nucleotide away. The CDR3 sequence is CASSLVQGRFGEQSF. DNA for the CDR3: TGTGCCAGCAGCTTAGTCCAGGGGCGGTTCGGTGAGCAGTCCTTC. The chain uses TRBV7-2 and TRBJ2-1, with D perhaps matching TRBD1 (6 bases). Germline V gives CDR1 SGHTA, CDR2 FQGNSA. The CDR3 spans 15 residues.

This clonotype was counted only a few times. J is TRBJ2-1 and V is TRBV7-9; TRBD1 aligns across 9 bases. Germline loops: CDR1 SEHNR, CDR2 FQNEAQ (reference sequence). There are 15 residues in the CDR3. V lost 4 bases and J lost 6; bases outside the gene matches: 7. DNA of the CDR3: TGTGCCAGCAGCTCCCCGGGACAGGGCAGCAATGAGCAGTTCTTC. This codes for CASSSPGQGSNEQFF.

The DNA for the CDR3 is TGCAGCACCCGGGACATCCGCAATGAGCAGTTCTTC. It specifies CSTRDIRNEQFF. This rearrangement joins TRBV29-1 to TRBJ2-1; the D gene is possibly TRBD1 (6 bases). V was cut by 8 bases and J by 6 bases, with 14 bases left in between. Per germline, CDR1 SQVTM and CDR2 ANQGSEA. This CDR3 comprises 12 residues.

This sequence joins TRBV10-3 and TRBJ1-1; D remains unclear. Trimming took 2 bases from V and 1 from J, leaving 5 bases between them. Germline V gene sequence: CDR1 ENHRY, CDR2 SYGVKD. The length of the CDR3 is 13 residues. The CDR3 loop reads CAISEEGNTEAFF. CDR3 nucleotide sequence: TGTGCCATCAGTGAGGAGGGGAACACTGAAGCTTTCTTT.

The V and J genes are TRBV3-1 and TRBJ2-1, with D perhaps matching TRBD1 or TRBD2 (6 bases each). The V end was cut by 0 bases, the J end by 4 bases, with 13 bases between. Per germline, CDR1 LGHDT and CDR2 YNNKEL (reference sequence). This CDR3 has 16 amino acids. CDR3: CASSQDRGVGYNEQFF. CDR3 sequence (DNA): TGTGCCAGCAGCCAAGATAGGGGGGTCGGTTACAATGAGCAGTTCTTC.

V usage is TRBV9 and J usage is TRBJ2-5; D possibly corresponds to TRBD1 (6 bases). CDR1 is SGDLS and CDR2 is YYNGEE in the germline V gene. The V end was cut by 4 bases, the J end by 2 bases, with 18 bases between. The CDR3 sequence is 16 residues long. CDR3 sequence: CASSPGSRDRQETQYF. In DNA, the CDR3 is TGTGCCAGCAGCCCCGGGTCAAGAGACAGGCAAGAGACCCAGTACTTC.

This clonotype was seen only a few times. The chain has TRBV5-1 and TRBJ1-5; the D gene is possibly TRBD1 (6 bases). V was shortened by 6 bases and J by 4 bases, with 17 bases between the two germline ends. Germline V CDR1 and CDR2: SGHRS, YFSETQ. This CDR3 region has 15 residues. CDR3 nucleotide sequence: TGCGCCAGCAAGAGAGAGCCAGGGGTTAATCAGCCCCAGCATTTT. It yields the protein CASKREPGVNQPQHF.

This clonotype appeared many times. In DNA form, the CDR3 reads TGCAGCGTTGAAGTCGCCAACTCCTACGAGCAGTACGTC. It encodes CSVEVANSYEQYV. The chain has TRBV29-1 and TRBJ2-7; D gene unclear. Looked up from germline, CDR1 is SQVTM and CDR2 is ANQGSEA. V dropped 1 base and J dropped 0 bases, with 7 bases sitting between them. The CDR3 sequence is 13 residues long.

At least ten counts were recorded for this clonotype. The chain links TRBV7-9 to TRBJ1-1; the D gene is possibly TRBD1 (6 bases). Germline CDR1 is SEHNR and CDR2 is FQNEAQ (reference sequence). CDR3 length: 13 residues. Trimming took 5 bases from V and 3 from J, leaving 10 bases between them. CDR3 sequence (DNA): TGTGCCAGCAGCAAAAACAGGGACACTGAAGCTTTCTTT. Its translation: CASSKNRDTEAFF. The complete variable domain, with remaining parts taken from reference TRBV7-9 and TRBJ1-1, reads DTGVSQNPRHKITKRGQNVTFRCDPISEHNRLYWYRQTLGQGPEFLTYFQNEAQLEKSRLLSDRFSAERPKGSFSTLEIQRTEQGDSAMYLCASSKNRDTEAFFGQGTRLTVV.